This T cell receptor beta chain came from a study of neurological immune-mediated disorders. V lost 0 bases and J 4 bases, leaving 13 bases between the germline ends. Germline loops: CDR1 SGHRS, CDR2 YFSETQ. The CDR3 is made up of 15 amino acids. The making of cDNA relied on 5'RACE with 10-nucleotide random UMIs. TCRdb reprocessed the 5' RACE reads via MiXCR and lists one record per CDR3 protein. The profile shows over 35,000 distinct CDR3 sequences, around 4% of them singletons. Unsorted libraries were prepared from 2 million PBMCs that had been stored at -80 C. This clonotype was found a few times. The V gene is TRBV5-1, the J gene TRBJ1-2, with a possible D match to TRBD1 (5 bases). Sequencing used PBMCs. The clonotype originates from a young man with multiple sclerosis. The CDR3 coding sequence is TGCGCCAGCAGCTTGGAGGGGACCGAAGGCTATGGCTACACCTTC. Its translation is CASSLEGTEGYGYTF.